A selection of T cell receptor beta chains follows, all from one sample in a study of human T cells and chemical hapten exposure. TCRdb re-derived calls from the RACE reads in MiXCR, one entry per CDR3 protein. The sample contains about 380,000 distinct CDR3 sequences, roughly 5.3% of which appear only once. Sample: whole blood, taken in connection with sensitization to the hapten diphenylcyclopropenone (DPC). The receptors come from a woman aged 45-65 years with alopecia areata. Some clones in this sample may be carry-over from other donors' samples. CDR3s include the opening cysteine and the closing phenylalanine or tryptophan. Each record gives: D gene, V gene, J gene, clone size, CDR3 DNA, CDR3 protein. A D gene is named only where the DNA matches it firmly. Rows give clone size only sometimes, using once, few, many, or a class for an expanded clone.

.,TRBV3-1,TRBJ1-1,many,TGTGCCAGCAGCCCGATACAGGATCGCACTGAAGCTTTCTTT,CASSPIQDRTEAFF
TRBD1,TRBV6-2/TRBV6-3,TRBJ1-5,.,TGTGCCAGCAGGGCGGGACAGGTTGGCCATCAGCCCCAGCATTTT,CASRAGQVGHQPQHF
.,TRBV7-8,TRBJ1-5,many,TGTGCCAGCAGCTTAGACTGGGGGGTCGGTCAGCCCCAGCATTTT,CASSLDWGVGQPQHF
TRBD1,TRBV18,TRBJ1-1,many,TGTGCCAGCAGTCCGGGACAGGGGACTGAAGCTTTCTTT,CASSPGQGTEAFF
TRBD2,TRBV27,TRBJ2-1,many,TGTGCCAGCAGTTACCAAGCGGGGGGAAATGAGCAGTTCTTC,CASSYQAGGNEQFF
.,TRBV12-3/TRBV12-4,TRBJ1-1,few,TGTGCCAGCAGTTTAATTGGGGCGACTGAAGCTTTCTTT,CASSLIGATEAFF
.,TRBV20-1,TRBJ2-7,.,TGCAGTGCTAGATGGCAGAGCTCCTACGAGCAGTACTTC,CSARWQSSYEQYF
.,TRBV10-2,TRBJ1-5,many,TGCGCCAGCAGTGACTCGGGGAGGGGGAAATTGGGTCAGCCCCAGCATTTT,CASSDSGRGKLGQPQHF
.,TRBV7-9,TRBJ2-5,many,TGTGCCAGCAGCTCTGACCTGGAGACCCAGTACTTC,CASSSDLETQYF
TRBD1,TRBV29-1,TRBJ2-3,many,TGCAGCGCTTGGGGAAGGGGGCAGTCGAGCACAGATACGCAGTATTTT,CSAWGRGQSSTDTQYF
TRBD2,TRBV3-1,TRBJ2-7,many,TGTGCCAGCAGCCAAGGAGGACTAGCGAACGAGCAGTACTTC,CASSQGGLANEQYF
.,TRBV4-3,TRBJ2-3,many,TGCGCCAGCAGCCAAGACCACGGACCCACAGATACGCAGTATTTT,CASSQDHGPTDTQYF
TRBD1,TRBV27,TRBJ1-2,few,TGTGCCAGCAGTACATCGGACAGGCCGAATGGCTACACCTTC,CASSTSDRPNGYTF
.,TRBV6-1,TRBJ1-6,.,TGTGCCAGCAGTGAAGCCAAGGGACACTATAATTCACCCCTCCACTTT,CASSEAKGHYNSPLHF
.,TRBV11-3,TRBJ1-6,.,TGTGCCAGCACCGAAGGGGAGAATTCACCCCTCCACTTT,CASTEGENSPLHF
.,TRBV6-1,TRBJ2-1,.,TGTGCCAGCAGCCTAAGTAAGTTCTTC,CASSLSKFF
TRBD1,TRBV12-3/TRBV12-4,TRBJ1-5,.,TGTGCCAGCAGACTCACCGGGACAGGGGTCAATCAGCCCCAGCATTTT,CASRLTGTGVNQPQHF
.,TRBV7-9,TRBJ2-3,.,TGTGCCAGCAGCTTAGCGCGAGAGGGGACCAGAGCAGATACGCAGTATTTT,CASSLAREGTRADTQYF
.,TRBV6-5,TRBJ1-5,.,TGTGCCAGCAGTTACTCGGATAGAACGTATAGCAATCAGCCCCAGCATTTT,CASSYSDRTYSNQPQHF
TRBD1,TRBV7-9,TRBJ2-3,.,TGTGCCAGCCGCCACAGGGGGGTTACAGATACGCAGTATTTT,CASRHRGVTDTQYF
TRBD1,TRBV29-1,TRBJ1-1,few,TGCAGCGTACAGACTCCCGGGACAGGAGAAGCTTTCTTT,CSVQTPGTGEAFF
TRBD2,TRBV28,TRBJ2-7,few,TGTGCCAGCACCCCCAGGGAGCTAGCGGGAGGGCCCTCCTACGAGCAGTACTTC,CASTPRELAGGPSYEQYF
.,TRBV4-2,TRBJ2-2,many,TGTGCCAGCAGGGGGATCGGGGCCAAAAAGAACACCGGGGAGCTGTTTTTT,CASRGIGAKKNTGELFF
.,TRBV7-3,TRBJ2-6,few,TGTGCCAGCAGCTTGAGCGGCGGCTCTGGGGCCAACGTCCTGACTTTC,CASSLSGGSGANVLTF
.,TRBV20-1,TRBJ1-5,few,TGCAGTGCTAGAAGGGCAGGAGATAACAATCAGCCCCAGCATTTT,CSARRAGDNNQPQHF
TRBD2,TRBV5-1,TRBJ2-1,many,TGCGCCAGCAGCTTGGTTGGCGGGAGGGCAGGGTACAATGAGCAGTTCTTC,CASSLVGGRAGYNEQFF
TRBD1,TRBV5-1,TRBJ1-1,many,TGCGCCAGCAGCTCGGACGGACAGGCCGAAGCTTTCTTT,CASSSDGQAEAFF
.,TRBV12-3/TRBV12-4,TRBJ2-1,many,TGTGCCAGCAGTCAGCGCCTGTCGTGGAATGAGCAGTTCTTC,CASSQRLSWNEQFF
.,TRBV6-5,TRBJ1-5,many,TGTGCCAGCAGTTATCCGAGGGGGCCCCAGCATTTT,CASSYPRGPQHF
.,TRBV20-1,TRBJ1-1,few,TGCAGTGCTAGTTCGGGGCAGTTGAACACTGAAGCTTTCTTT,CSASSGQLNTEAFF
TRBD2,TRBV12-3/TRBV12-4,TRBJ2-5,.,TGTGCCAGCAGCCCGACTAGCGGGAGTGCGGAGACCCAGTACTTC,CASSPTSGSAETQYF
.,TRBV9,TRBJ2-3,many,TGTGCCAGCAGCGCCAACCAAGATACGCAGTATTTT,CASSANQDTQYF
.,TRBV29-1,TRBJ2-5,many,TGCAGCGCTATCCCGGGAGCAGGGGGTCAAGAGACCCAGTACTTC,CSAIPGAGGQETQYF
TRBD1,TRBV2,TRBJ1-2,.,TGTGCCAGCAGTCCCTCGGGGACAGCTGACTATGGCTACACCTTC,CASSPSGTADYGYTF
.,TRBV29-1,TRBJ1-1,.,TGCAGCACCACCCACGGAATGAACACTGAAGCTTTCTTT,CSTTHGMNTEAFF
.,TRBV23-1,TRBJ2-4,few,TGCGCCAGCAGTCAAAGGTTCGCCAAAAACATTCAGTACTTC,CASSQRFAKNIQYF
TRBD2,TRBV7-3,TRBJ2-3,many,TGTGCCAGCAGCTCCGTGACTAGCCAGTCAGATACGCAGTATTTT,CASSSVTSQSDTQYF
.,TRBV5-6,TRBJ2-3,many,TGTGCCAGCAGCTTGGGTAGGAGACCAGATACGCAGTATTTT,CASSLGRRPDTQYF
TRBD2,TRBV4-1,TRBJ2-3,few,TGCGCCAGCAGCCAAGAACTCCAGGGGCGGGGGGGCCAAGATACGCAGTATTTT,CASSQELQGRGGQDTQYF
.,TRBV12-3/TRBV12-4,TRBJ1-4,many,TGTGCCAGCAGTCGGCCACAGGGAAAACTGTTTTTT,CASSRPQGKLFF
.,TRBV10-3,TRBJ2-7,many,TGTGCCATCAGTGAGTTACAAGCCCCCCCCCACGAGCAGTACTTC,CAISELQAPPHEQYF
.,TRBV7-2,TRBJ1-2,.,TGTGCCAGCAGCTTAATAGAAAACTATGGCTACACCTTC,CASSLIENYGYTF
TRBD1,TRBV29-1,TRBJ2-1,.,TGCAGCGCCCGGACAGGGGGTATAGAGCAGTTCTTC,CSARTGGIEQFF